A selection of T cell receptor beta chains follows, all from one sample in a study of siplizumab effects on memory and regulatory T cells. Sequencing was performed with immunoSEQ multiplex PCR; in TCRdb, only in-frame clones are kept and a portion is missing. The table shows about 110,000 clones, with roughly 90% occurring only once. Sequenced: CD4+ T cells sorted from blood. The receptors originated from a human donor in good health. The CDR3 runs from the conserved cysteine through the conserved F or W. A D gene is named only where the DNA matches it firmly. The size field is filled for only some rows; it gives once, few, many or a size class.

>NA|TRBJ2-7|14|TRBV29-1|TRBD1
TGCAGCGTCCGGACGGGACAGGGGTATTACGAGCAGCACTTC
CSVRTGQGYYEQHF
>few|TRBJ2-1|11|TRBV30|NA
TGTGCCTGGAGTGTTTACAATGAGCAGTTCTTC
CAWSVYNEQFF
>once|TRBJ2-2|13|TRBV5-1|NA
TGCGCCAGTACGACCCCGAACACCGGGGAGCTGTTTTTT
CASTTPNTGELFF
>NA|TRBJ1-2|16|TRBV5-5|TRBD1
TGTGCCAGCAGCTTGGGTAGGCAGGGGGCCGTCTATGGCTACACCTTC
CASSLGRQGAVYGYTF
>NA|TRBJ2-6|14|TRBV2|NA
TGTGCCAGCAGTCCCGTTACTGGGGCCAACGTCCTGACTTTC
CASSPVTGANVLTF
>NA|TRBJ1-1|14|TRBV9|NA
TGTGCCAGCCGGCGGGGCCTATCGAACACTGAAGCTTTCTTT
CASRRGLSNTEAFF
>once|TRBJ2-4|14|TRBV5-6|NA
TGTGCCAGCAGCTTGGCCCCGGCCAAAAACATTCAGTACTTC
CASSLAPAKNIQYF
>NA|TRBJ2-1|15|TRBV19|NA
TGTGCCAGTAGTATTTCGTCCGACGCCTACAATGAGCAGTTCTTC
CASSISSDAYNEQFF
>NA|TRBJ1-3|15|TRBV5-1|NA
TGCGCCAGCAGCCCAGGGGCCGTCTCTGGAAACACCATATATTTT
CASSPGAVSGNTIYF
>NA|TRBJ2-1|18|TRBV5-1|TRBD2
TGCGCCAGCAGCTTGGACACTAGCGGGACCTCTACCCTTCATGAGCAGTTCTTC
CASSLDTSGTSTLHEQFF
>NA|TRBJ1-3|15|TRBV21-1|NA
NA
CASSKRFGSGNTIYF
>NA|TRBJ2-7|14|TRBV5-4|TRBD1
TGTGCCAGTAGTCGGGACAGGGTGATCGACGAGCAGTACTTC
CASSRDRVIDEQYF
>NA|TRBJ1-6|15|TRBV19|NA
TGTGCCAGTAGTGCGGACAGTTACTATAATTCACCCCTCCACTTT
CASSADSYYNSPLHF
>NA|TRBJ1-4|14|TRBV19|NA
TGTGCCAGTAGTATGGACAGCCTAGGGGGAAAACTGTTTTTT
CASSMDSLGGKLFF
>once|TRBJ2-1|15|TRBV5-1|TRBD1
TGCGCCAGCAGCTTGGGAGGGACAGGCTACAATGAGCAGTTCTTC
CASSLGGTGYNEQFF
>NA|TRBJ1-4|12|TRBV2|NA
TGTGCCAGCAGGTACTCGAATGAAAAACTGTTTTTT
CASRYSNEKLFF
>NA|TRBJ2-1|15|TRBV5-4|TRBD2
TGTGCCAGCAGCAATGGAGCGGGGGGCCTCTATGAGCAGTTCTTC
CASSNGAGGLYEQFF
>NA|TRBJ2-1|15|TRBV11-3|NA
TGTGCCAGCAGCTCTAACAGGGTAATGTACAATGAGCAGTTCTTC
CASSSNRVMYNEQFF
>NA|TRBJ2-3|11|TRBV18|NA
TGTGCCAGCTCACCAACAGATACGCAGTATTTT
CASSPTDTQYF
>NA|TRBJ2-3|15|TRBV7-3|NA
TGTGCCAGCAGCCCGCGGGCGTTCCGCACAGATACGCAGTATTTT
CASSPRAFRTDTQYF
>once|TRBJ1-2|12|TRBV6-4|NA
TGTGCCAGCAGAGGTGGAGGAGGTGGCTACACCTTC
CASRGGGGGYTF
>once|TRBJ1-2|13|TRBV7-3|NA
TGTGCCAGCAGCCTGGACCGCACCTATGGCTACACCTTC
CASSLDRTYGYTF
>NA|TRBJ2-1|13|TRBV11-3|NA
TGTGCCAGCAGCTTTGATCGTGACAATGAGCAGTTCTTC
CASSFDRDNEQFF
>once|TRBJ1-5|15|TRBV5-1|TRBD1
TGCGCCAGCAGCTTGGGGGACAGCCTCAATCAGCCCCAGCATTTT
CASSLGDSLNQPQHF
>NA|TRBJ2-7|13|TRBV6-5|NA
TGTGCCAGCAGCGTTCCCGGATCGGAGGAGCAGTACTTC
CASSVPGSEEQYF
>NA|TRBJ2-4|14|TRBV15|NA
TGTGCCACCAGCAAGGGATTGTCCAAAAACATTCAGTACTTC
CATSKGLSKNIQYF
>NA|TRBJ1-6|16|TRBV14|NA
TGTGCCAGCAGCCCCCTTAGGAGCTCCTATAATTCACCCCTCCACTTT
CASSPLRSSYNSPLHF
>once|TRBJ1-5|13|TRBV14|NA
TGTGCCAGCAGCCAAGGGCTAAATCAGCCCCAGCATTTT
CASSQGLNQPQHF
>NA|TRBJ1-5|16|TRBV5-1|NA
TGCGCCAGCAGCCCTGGGGCAGGGGCGCGCAATCAGCCCCAGCATTTT
CASSPGAGARNQPQHF
>NA|TRBJ2-7|11|TRBV10-3|TRBD1
TGTGCCATCAGAACCACAGGGGAACAGTACTTC
CAIRTTGEQYF
>NA|TRBJ2-5|14|TRBV7-2|NA
TGTGCCAGCAGCTTAGGACGAATCCAAGAGACCCAGTACTTC
CASSLGRIQETQYF
>NA|TRBJ1-2|12|TRBV5-1|NA
TGCGCCAGCAGCTCGGACTTGAATGGCTACACCTTC
CASSSDLNGYTF
>NA|TRBJ1-2|14|TRBV11-2|NA
TGTGCCAGCAGTGAGGGGGGACTGGGGTATGGCTACACCTTC
CASSEGGLGYGYTF
>once|TRBJ1-5|14|TRBV10-2|TRBD1
TGCGCCAGCAGAGATCCGGGACAGGGGCAGCCCCAGCATTTT
CASRDPGQGQPQHF
>NA|TRBJ2-1|15|TRBV4-2|TRBD2
TGTGCCAGCAGCCAAGCCCGGGGGGGTGGGGATGAGCAGTTCTTC
CASSQARGGGDEQFF
>NA|TRBJ2-5|14|TRBV9|NA
TGTGCCAGCAGCTTAGGGGGAGGGCAAGAGACCCAGTACTTC
CASSLGGGQETQYF